Sequencing of this T cell receptor (beta chain) was carried out in a study of cytomegalovirus exposure and HLA in healthy donors. Looking at the study overall: The study's early data release held some 85 million unique TCRs from HLA-typed donors.

Primers included in the PCR were 60 Vbeta and 13 Jbeta primers. The repertoire was sequenced with immunoSEQ multiplex PCR; TCRdb's copy has only in-frame clones and lacks some. The sample carries approximately 140,000 clones, around 70% recorded once. V was pared by 0 bases and J by 4 bases, with 6 bases between. Germline values: CDR1 GTSNPN, CDR2 SVGIG (reference sequence). The CDR3 spans 12 residues. This clone was seen only a few times. The chain joins TRBV30 to TRBJ2-5, with no clear D. The origin of this receptor is a human donor in good health. What was sequenced was PBMCs. The CDR3 is CAWSVLGETQYF. CDR3 DNA: TGTGCCTGGAGTGTACTCGGAGAGACCCAGTACTTC.